A selection of T cell receptor beta chains follows, all from one sample in a study of blood T cell repertoires in COVID-19. Repertoires were generated with immunoSEQ multiplex PCR, while TCRdb's copy carries only in-frame clones and drops some. The table lists about 300,000 clones, approximately 90% of them singletons. The sequencing input was PBMCs or T cells enriched from blood (not recorded which). Receptor source: a woman in her 30s who had recovered from COVID-19. The CDR3 runs from the conserved cysteine through the conserved F or W. Each record gives: CDR3 length, clone size, J gene, V gene, D gene, CDR3 protein, CDR3 DNA. The D gene is left open where the match is weak. Not all rows give a size; the values are once, few, many and, for expanded clones, a class.

CDR3 length: 16
clone size: NA
J gene: TRBJ1-2
V gene: TRBV7-9
D gene: TRBD1
CDR3 protein: CASSYSTGEFNYGYTF
CDR3 DNA: TGTGCCAGCAGCTACTCTACAGGGGAATTCAACTATGGCTACACCTTC

CDR3 length: 13
clone size: NA
J gene: TRBJ2-7
V gene: TRBV6-5
D gene: TRBD1
CDR3 protein: CASSPGQTYEQYF
CDR3 DNA: TGTGCCAGCAGTCCGGGACAGACCTACGAGCAGTACTTC

CDR3 length: 13
clone size: NA
J gene: TRBJ2-5
V gene: TRBV28
D gene: TRBD2
CDR3 protein: CASSRRGRETQYF
CDR3 DNA: TGTGCCAGCAGCAGGCGCGGGAGGGAGACCCAGTACTTC

CDR3 length: 14
clone size: NA
J gene: TRBJ2-3
V gene: TRBV9
D gene: TRBD1
CDR3 protein: CASSVTGRTDTQYF
CDR3 DNA: TGTGCCAGCAGCGTGACAGGGAGAACAGATACGCAGTATTTT

CDR3 length: 15
clone size: NA
J gene: TRBJ1-5
V gene: TRBV4-3
D gene: NA
CDR3 protein: CASSRRATGNQPQHF
CDR3 DNA: TGCGCCAGCAGCCGACGTGCTACAGGTAATCAGCCCCAGCATTTT

CDR3 length: 10
clone size: NA
J gene: TRBJ1-1
V gene: TRBV20-1
D gene: NA
CDR3 protein: CSAADIEAFF
CDR3 DNA: TGCAGTGCCGCCGACATTGAAGCTTTCTTT

CDR3 length: 13
clone size: NA
J gene: TRBJ1-1
V gene: TRBV2
D gene: TRBD1
CDR3 protein: CASRRDRSAEAFF
CDR3 DNA: TGTGCCAGCCGGCGGGACAGGTCCGCTGAAGCTTTCTTT

CDR3 length: 11
clone size: once
J gene: TRBJ1-2
V gene: TRBV27
D gene: NA
CDR3 protein: CASSTGTGYTF
CDR3 DNA: TGTGCCAGCAGTACAGGGACTGGCTACACCTTC

CDR3 length: 15
clone size: NA
J gene: TRBJ1-2
V gene: TRBV5-1
D gene: NA
CDR3 protein: CASSLSQGKSYGYTF
CDR3 DNA: TGCGCCAGCAGCTTATCACAGGGAAAGTCTTATGGCTACACCTTC

CDR3 length: 16
clone size: few
J gene: TRBJ2-7
V gene: TRBV14
D gene: TRBD2
CDR3 protein: CASSQEGTAGGKEQYF
CDR3 DNA: TGTGCCAGCAGCCAAGAAGGTACTGCGGGGGGCAAAGAGCAGTACTTC

CDR3 length: 13
clone size: NA
J gene: TRBJ1-5
V gene: TRBV7-2
D gene: NA
CDR3 protein: CASSTVSNQPQHF
CDR3 DNA: TGTGCCAGCAGTACAGTTAGCAATCAGCCCCAGCATTTT

CDR3 length: 13
clone size: NA
J gene: TRBJ1-1
V gene: TRBV2
D gene: NA
CDR3 protein: CASSAREGTEAFF
CDR3 DNA: TGTGCCAGCAGTGCAAGGGAGGGCACTGAAGCTTTCTTT

CDR3 length: 16
clone size: NA
J gene: TRBJ1-2
V gene: TRBV18
D gene: NA
CDR3 protein: CASSIPPAQGNYGYTF
CDR3 DNA: TGTGCCAGCTCCATCCCCCCTGCTCAGGGGAACTATGGCTACACCTTC

CDR3 length: 15
clone size: NA
J gene: TRBJ1-6
V gene: TRBV19
D gene: NA
CDR3 protein: CASSYGQRANSPLHF
CDR3 DNA: TGTGCCAGTAGTTACGGACAGAGGGCAAATTCACCCCTCCACTTT

CDR3 length: 16
clone size: NA
J gene: TRBJ1-5
V gene: TRBV15
D gene: NA
CDR3 protein: CATSRRTGTSNQPQHF
CDR3 DNA: TGTGCCACCAGCAGACGCACCGGGACTTCCAATCAGCCCCAGCATTTT

CDR3 length: 15
clone size: NA
J gene: TRBJ1-6
V gene: TRBV7-2
D gene: NA
CDR3 protein: CASSSPRLGESPLHF
CDR3 DNA: TGTGCCAGCAGCTCCCCTCGACTAGGGGAATCACCCCTCCACTTT

CDR3 length: 12
clone size: NA
J gene: TRBJ2-7
V gene: TRBV4-2
D gene: NA
CDR3 protein: CASSLDSYEQYF
CDR3 DNA: TGTGCCAGCAGCCTTGACAGCTACGAGCAGTACTTC

CDR3 length: 13
clone size: NA
J gene: TRBJ1-2
V gene: TRBV6-5
D gene: NA
CDR3 protein: CASRKTASYGYTF
CDR3 DNA: TGTGCCAGCAGGAAGACAGCCTCTTATGGCTACACCTTC

CDR3 length: 13
clone size: NA
J gene: TRBJ1-1
V gene: TRBV29-1
D gene: TRBD1
CDR3 protein: CSVFMGQGTEAFF
CDR3 DNA: TGCAGCGTTTTTATGGGACAGGGCACTGAAGCTTTCTTT

CDR3 length: 14
clone size: NA
J gene: TRBJ2-5
V gene: TRBV5-1
D gene: TRBD1
CDR3 protein: CASSSTGVGETQYF
CDR3 DNA: TGCGCCAGCAGCTCAACAGGGGTCGGAGAGACCCAGTACTTC

CDR3 length: 15
clone size: NA
J gene: TRBJ2-3
V gene: TRBV5-1
D gene: NA
CDR3 protein: CASSSPRQGTDTQYF
CDR3 DNA: TGCGCCAGCAGCTCCCCTCGACAGGGCACAGATACGCAGTATTTT

CDR3 length: 13
clone size: NA
J gene: TRBJ2-1
V gene: TRBV9
D gene: TRBD1
CDR3 protein: CASSRGQSNEQFF
CDR3 DNA: TGTGCCAGCAGTAGGGGGCAAAGCAATGAGCAGTTCTTC

CDR3 length: 16
clone size: NA
J gene: TRBJ2-7
V gene: TRBV11-2
D gene: TRBD2
CDR3 protein: CASKLSGGRAYYEQYF
CDR3 DNA: TGTGCCAGCAAACTATCGGGAGGGAGGGCCTACTACGAGCAGTACTTC